Below are 21 T cell receptor beta chains sequenced from a single sample in a study of CD8+ T cells in alopecia areata (dated by TCRdb to 2017 to 2018). This specimen's treatment or condition label, per the study, means: oral pan-JAK inhibitor, 5-10 mg twice daily. The method behind the library was the immunoSEQ multiplex PCR assay. RNA was extracted from all samples and reverse transcribed into cDNA, which served as template for TCR sequencing. TCRdb provides this immuneACCESS table in a form limited to in-frame rearrangements. Some clones are lacking; in checked studies, under half of them reflect an unresolved V gene, and why the rest are absent is not known. The sample table shows about 270,000 clones, and 45% to 70% are seen once. 0.75% to 0.95% of the sample is in the top ten clones. The material was CD4+ T cells sorted from blood, obtained around week 54, from a patient treated with tofacitinib. The receptors were gathered from a human donor with alopecia areata.

This clone turned up a few times. V usage is TRBV9 and J usage is TRBJ1-1; 9 bases map to TRBD1. This CDR3 is 15 amino acids long. The junction had 4 bases not matched to a gene; V was cut back by 4 bases and J by 0 bases. Germline V lookup: CDR1 SGDLS, CDR2 YYNGEE. DNA for the CDR3: TGTGCCAGCAGCCCGGGGACAGGGATGAACACTGAAGCTTTCTTT. Translating it yields CASSPGTGMNTEAFF.

The chain has TRBV9 and TRBJ2-1; maybe TRBD2 (5 bases). The germline CDR1 and CDR2 sequences are SGDLS and YYNGEE. The CDR3 totals 15 residues. V lost 0 bases to trimming and J lost 6 bases, with 13 bases between them. CDR3 protein: CASSVESGSGNEQFF. CDR3 coding DNA: TGTGCCAGCAGCGTAGAGAGCGGATCGGGCAATGAGCAGTTCTTC.

The gene calls are TRBV4-1 and TRBJ2-7, with 10 positions matching TRBD1. The junction had 4 bases not matched to a gene; V was cut back by 0 bases and J by 5 bases. The CDR3 covers 15 residues. CDR1 and CDR2 from the germline V gene are MGHRA and YSYEKL. The CDR3 spells CASSQEGTGVNEQYF. As DNA, the CDR3 is TGCGCCAGCAGCCAAGAAGGGACAGGGGTTAACGAGCAGTACTTC.

This clone has only a few counts. CDR3 DNA: TGTGCCAGCAGCTCTACAGGGAGGGGAGAGACCCAGTACTTC. Amino acid sequence: CASSSTGRGETQYF. J is TRBJ2-5 and V is TRBV5-8; tentative D call: TRBD2 (7 bases). Germline V lookup: CDR1 SGHTS, CDR2 YDEGEE. This CDR3 is 14 amino acids long. V gave up 3 bases and J gave up 4 bases, with 13 bases separating them. Variable domain in full (rest from reference TRBV5-8 and TRBJ2-5): EAGVTQSPTHLIKTRGQQATLRCSPISGHTSVYWYQQALGLGLQFLLWYDEGEERNRGNFPPRFSGRQFPNYSSELNVNALELEDSALYLCASSSTGRGETQYFGPGTRLLVL.

This clone was counted a few times. V usage is TRBV19 and J usage is TRBJ2-4, with D tentatively TRBD1 (6 bases). Germline CDR1 LNHDA, CDR2 SQIVND (reference sequence). The V and J ends lost 3 bases and 6 bases respectively, with 6 bases between them. This CDR3 has 12 residues. The CDR3 DNA reads as TGTGCCAGTAGTATCAGGGGAAACATTCAGTACTTC. This encodes CASSIRGNIQYF.

This clone was detected only a few times. V is TRBV5-1 and J is TRBJ2-2, with D hard to call. Germline V gives CDR1 SGHRS, CDR2 YFSETQ. The V end lost 3 bases, the J end lost 2 bases, and 8 bases lay between the germline ends. The CDR3 consists of 14 residues. The CDR3 here is CASSSAQNTGELFF. DNA for the CDR3: TGCGCCAGCAGCTCCGCTCAAAACACCGGGGAGCTGTTTTTT.

The count of this clone is one. The chain carries TRBV30 and TRBJ2-5; D gene uncertain. The germline V gene encodes CDR1 GTSNPN and CDR2 SVGIG (reference sequence). This CDR3 has 11 amino acids. The V end was cut by 1 base, the J end by 4 bases, with 4 bases between. CDR3 DNA: TGTGCCTGGAGTGACGGAGAGACCCAGTACTTC. It translates to CAWSDGETQYF.

This clone was observed a handful of times. This chain joins TRBV29-1 and TRBJ1-1; D might be TRBD1 (5 bases). The V end lost 1 base, the J end lost 8 bases, and 8 bases lay between the germline ends. Per germline, CDR1 SQVTM and CDR2 ANQGSEA. This CDR3 region has 11 residues. The CDR3 spells CSVEGGREAFF. As DNA, the CDR3 is TGCAGCGTTGAAGGGGGCAGGGAAGCTTTCTTT.

The chain couples TRBV27 to TRBJ2-7; no reliable D call. From germline, CDR1 is MNHEY and CDR2 SMNVEV (reference sequence). V lost 5 bases and J 5 bases, leaving 7 bases between the germline ends. The CDR3 covers 11 residues. The CDR3 here is CASSPIHEQYF. The CDR3 DNA reads TGTGCCAGCAGTCCCATCCACGAGCAGTACTTC.

This chain joins TRBV4-1 and TRBJ1-3, with D perhaps TRBD1 (5 bases). The CDR3 is made up of 15 amino acids. The germline V gene encodes CDR1 MGHRA and CDR2 YSYEKL. V lost 1 base and J 3 bases, leaving 10 bases between the germline ends. The CDR3 DNA follows: TGCGCCAGCAGCCAAGGCGGGACGTTTGGAAACACCATATATTTT. Translation gives CASSQGGTFGNTIYF.

The chain carries TRBV30 and TRBJ2-5; no clear D. Trimming stripped 5 bases from V and 5 bases from J, with 15 bases between. CDR3 length equals 13 residues. The germline gives CDR1 GTSNPN, CDR2 SVGIG (reference sequence). The CDR3 here is CAWAPSPRETQYF. The CDR3, as DNA: TGTGCCTGGGCCCCGAGCCCGCGGGAGACCCAGTACTTC.

The chain recombines TRBV5-1 with TRBJ2-7; no clear D. This CDR3 spans 13 amino acids. The V gene's germline CDR1 is SGHRS and CDR2 YFSETQ. V lost 0 bases, J lost 6 bases, and 10 bases lay in between. The CDR3 loop reads CASSLEGSGEQYF. The CDR3 DNA sequence: TGCGCCAGCAGCTTGGAGGGTTCGGGCGAGCAGTACTTC.

The chain has TRBV9 and TRBJ2-1; D possibly corresponds to TRBD1 (6 bases). Trimming pared 0 bases from V and 2 bases from J, leaving 12 bases between. Germline values: CDR1 SGDLS, CDR2 YYNGEE. CDR3 length: 16 amino acids. CDR3 sequence (DNA): TGTGCCAGCAGCGTAGATAGTGGGGGCCCCTACAATGAGCAGTTCTTC. Protein sequence: CASSVDSGGPYNEQFF. The full variable domain, completed using reference TRBV9 and TRBJ2-1, is DSGVTQTPKHLITATGQRVTLRCSPRSGDLSVYWYQQSLDQGLQFLIQYYNGEERAKGNILERFSAQQFPDLHSELNLSSLELGDSALYFCASSVDSGGPYNEQFFGPGTRLTVL.

This chain uses TRBV29-1 with TRBJ1-2; tentatively, D is TRBD1 (5 bases). Germline assignment: CDR1 SQVTM and CDR2 ANQGSEA. V was cut by 6 bases and J by 7 bases, with 15 bases left in between. There are 12 residues in the CDR3. CDR3 nucleotides: TGCAGCGTGGGGGAAGAGGGAGGTGGCTACACCTTC. Its translation: CSVGEEGGGYTF.

V and J are TRBV29-1 and TRBJ2-7, with a possible D match to TRBD2 (7 bases). This CDR3 has 14 residues. Trimming stripped 4 bases from V and 3 bases from J, with 16 bases between. The germline V gene encodes CDR1 SQVTM and CDR2 ANQGSEA. The CDR3 is CSVGGRGAIYEQYF. CDR3 sequence (DNA): TGCAGCGTTGGGGGACGGGGGGCCATCTACGAGCAGTACTTC.

This rearrangement joins TRBV9 to TRBJ2-7; TRBD1 agrees at 9 bases. The CDR3 sequence is 15 residues long. The V gene's germline CDR1 is SGDLS and CDR2 YYNGEE. After removal of 2 bases from V and 4 bases from J, the junction contained 7 bases not matched to a gene. The CDR3 nucleotides read TGTGCCAGCAGCGTCTACGGGACAGGGATTTACGAGCAGTACTTC. Translating it yields CASSVYGTGIYEQYF.

The chain has TRBV30 and TRBJ2-1; 7 positions agree with TRBD1. This CDR3 region has 16 residues. Germline V gene data show CDR1 as GTSNPN and CDR2 as SVGIG (reference sequence). Trimming removed 0 bases from V and 4 bases from J; junction bases left unmatched: 9. The DNA of the CDR3 is TGTGCCTGGAGTGTAGGGGGCCCGGTGACTTACAATGAGCAGTTCTTC. Translated: CAWSVGGPVTYNEQFF.

V is TRBV29-1 and J is TRBJ1-2, with D perhaps TRBD1 (5 bases). The CDR3 covers 14 residues. Germline CDR1 reads SQVTM; CDR2 reads ANQGSEA. V lost 4 bases to trimming and J lost 8 bases, with 20 bases between them. Here the CDR3 reads CSVVGDRTMGGYTF. The CDR3 nucleotides are TGCAGCGTTGTTGGGGACCGGACCATGGGGGGCTACACCTTC.

Concerning this clone itself: Other DNA variants within this sample encode the same CDR3. V is TRBV5-1 and J is TRBJ2-2; 7 nucleotides align to TRBD1. Germline CDR1 and CDR2: SGHRS and YFSETQ. The CDR3 has 15 amino acids. V lost 0 bases and J lost 2; bases outside the gene matches: 1. The CDR3 DNA follows: TGCGCCAGCAGCTTGGGACAGGGAAACACCGGGGAGCTGTTTTTT. Translation gives CASSLGQGNTGELFF.

This chain links TRBV4-3 with TRBJ1-4; perhaps TRBD1 as D (6 bases). CDR3 size: 15 residues. The V gene's germline CDR1 is LGHNA and CDR2 YSLEER. V lost 4 bases and J 4 bases, leaving 13 bases between the germline ends. In nucleotides, the CDR3 is TGCGCCAGCAGCCCCGTCAGGGGAGTTAATGAAAAACTGTTTTTT. Amino acid sequence: CASSPVRGVNEKLFF.

This chain links TRBV30 with TRBJ2-1; no reliable D call. The CDR3 contains 13 residues. V was trimmed by 0 bases and J by 5 bases, leaving 8 bases between them. Germline loops: CDR1 GTSNPN, CDR2 SVGIG (reference sequence). This CDR3 reads CAWSVLSHNEQFF. The CDR3 DNA sequence: TGTGCCTGGAGTGTTCTGAGTCACAATGAGCAGTTCTTC. The full variable domain, with the rest looked up from reference TRBV30 and TRBJ2-1, is SQTIHQWPATLVQPVGSPLSLECTVEGTSNPNLYWYRQAAGRGLQLLFYSVGIGQISSEVPQNLSASRPQDRQFILSSKKLLLSDSGFYLCAWSVLSHNEQFFGPGTRLTVL.